The text below deals with one TCR beta chain. Deletions cut 3 bases from V and 2 bases from J, with 13 bases between. Germline loops: CDR1 SGHAT, CDR2 FQNNGV. The CDR3 spans 15 residues. The RNA, about 0.45 to 1 ug, was put through reverse transcription using random hexamers. A multiplex approach, immunoSEQ multiplex PCR, amplified TCR beta CDR3 across 54 Vbeta and 13 Jbeta. TCRdb itself ran the immunoSEQ multiplex PCR reads through MiXCR, one entry per CDR3 protein. The sample yields roughly 190,000 distinct CDR3 sequences, approximately 93% seen once. The sample originates from a study of CD8 T cells in Susac syndrome. Sequencing of TCR beta was undertaken in CD8+ and CD4+ T cells derived from blood.

The source of this sequence is a human donor in good health. The chain couples TRBV11-2 to TRBJ1-1; D remains unclear. The source material was CD4+ T cells from PBMCs. The CDR3 region has the DNA TGTGCCAGCAGCTTCTCGGGAAGGGCAAACACTGAAGCTTTCTTT. This codes for CASSFSGRANTEAFF.